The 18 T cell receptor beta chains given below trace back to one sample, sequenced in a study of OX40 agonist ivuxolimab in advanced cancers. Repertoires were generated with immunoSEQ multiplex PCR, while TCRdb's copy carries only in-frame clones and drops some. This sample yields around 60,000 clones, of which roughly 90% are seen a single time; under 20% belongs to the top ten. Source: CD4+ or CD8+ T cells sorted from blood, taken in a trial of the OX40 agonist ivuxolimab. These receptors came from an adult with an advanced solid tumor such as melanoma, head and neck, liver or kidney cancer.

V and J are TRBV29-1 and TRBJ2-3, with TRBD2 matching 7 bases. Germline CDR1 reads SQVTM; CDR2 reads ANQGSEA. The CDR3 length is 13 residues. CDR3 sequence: CCSLGGGTDTQYF. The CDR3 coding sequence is TGCTGTTCGTTGGGGGGGGGCACAGATACGCAGTATTTT.

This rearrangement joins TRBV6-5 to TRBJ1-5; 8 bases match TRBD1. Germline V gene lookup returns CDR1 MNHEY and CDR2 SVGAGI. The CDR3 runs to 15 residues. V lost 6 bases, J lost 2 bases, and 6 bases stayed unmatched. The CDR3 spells CASRPDRGGNQPQHF. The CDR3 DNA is TGTGCCAGCAGACCTGACAGGGGCGGCAATCAGCCCCAGCATTTT.

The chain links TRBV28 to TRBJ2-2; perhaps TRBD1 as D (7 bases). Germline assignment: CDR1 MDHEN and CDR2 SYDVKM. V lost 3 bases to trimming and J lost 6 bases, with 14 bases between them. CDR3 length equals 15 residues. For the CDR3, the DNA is TGTGCCAGCAGTTTTCGGCAGGGGGGTCCCGGGGAGCTGTTTTTT. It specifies CASSFRQGGPGELFF.

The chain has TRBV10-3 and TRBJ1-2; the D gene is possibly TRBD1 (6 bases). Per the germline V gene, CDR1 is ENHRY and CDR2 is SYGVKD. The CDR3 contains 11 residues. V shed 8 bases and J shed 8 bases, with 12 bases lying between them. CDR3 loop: CAIGAGEGYTF. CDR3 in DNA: TGTGCCATCGGGGCAGGGGAAGGCTACACCTTC.

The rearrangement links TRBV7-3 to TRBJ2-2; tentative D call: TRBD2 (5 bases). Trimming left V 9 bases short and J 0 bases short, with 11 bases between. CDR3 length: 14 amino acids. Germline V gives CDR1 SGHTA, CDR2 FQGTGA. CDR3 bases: TGTGCCAGTGGACTGGACGCGAACACCGGGGAGCTGTTTTTT. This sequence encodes CASGLDANTGELFF. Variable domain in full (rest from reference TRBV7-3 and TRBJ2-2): GAGVSQTPSNKVTEKGKYVELRCDPISGHTALYWYRQSLGQGPEFLIYFQGTGAADDSGLPNDRFFAVRPEGSVSTLKIQRTERGDSAVYLCASGLDANTGELFFGEGSRLTVL.

This chain's CDR3 is CASSFGTDSSTDTQYF. The CDR3 DNA reads TGCGCCAGCAGCTTCGGGACTGATTCTAGCACAGATACGCAGTATTTT. The rearrangement uses TRBV5-1 and TRBJ2-3; D possibly corresponds to TRBD2 (6 bases). The CDR3 is made up of 16 amino acids. The germline gives CDR1 SGHRS, CDR2 YFSETQ. Between the trimmed V and J ends, which lost 2 bases and 0 bases, there was a span of 13 bases. Combining the CDR3 with reference TRBV5-1 and TRBJ2-3 gives the whole variable domain KAGVTQTPRYLIKTRGQQVTLSCSPISGHRSVSWYQQTPGQGLQFLFEYFSETQRNKGNFPGRFSGRQFSNSRSEMNVSTLELGDSALYLCASSFGTDSSTDTQYFGPGTRLTVL.

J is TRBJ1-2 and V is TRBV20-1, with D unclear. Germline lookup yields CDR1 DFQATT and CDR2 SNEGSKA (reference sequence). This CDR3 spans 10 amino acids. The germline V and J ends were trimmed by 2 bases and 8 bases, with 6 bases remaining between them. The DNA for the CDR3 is TGCAGTGCTAGAAGTGGGGGCTACACCTTC. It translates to CSARSGGYTF.

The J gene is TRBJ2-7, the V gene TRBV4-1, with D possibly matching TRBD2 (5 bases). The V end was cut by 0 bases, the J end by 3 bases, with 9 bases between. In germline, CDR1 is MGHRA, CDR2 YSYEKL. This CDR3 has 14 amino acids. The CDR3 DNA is TGCGCCAGCAGCCAAGAGGGAGAGGGCTACGAGCAGTACTTC. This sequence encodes CASSQEGEGYEQYF.

Here the CDR3 reads CASSTGHATNEKLFF. The CDR3 DNA follows: TGCGCCAGCAGCACTGGACATGCAACTAATGAAAAACTGTTTTTT. The chain combines TRBV5-1 with TRBJ1-4; TRBD1 might be the D (5 bases). The V and J ends lost 4 bases and 0 bases respectively, with 10 bases between them. Germline lookup yields CDR1 SGHRS and CDR2 YFSETQ. The CDR3 runs to 15 residues.

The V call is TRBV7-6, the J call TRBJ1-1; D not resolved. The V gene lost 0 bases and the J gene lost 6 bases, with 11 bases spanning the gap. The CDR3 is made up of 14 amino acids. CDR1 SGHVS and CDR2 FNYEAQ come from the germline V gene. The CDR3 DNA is TGTGCCAGCAGCTTAGCGCCCAGTTTCGCTGAAGCTTTCTTT. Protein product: CASSLAPSFAEAFF.

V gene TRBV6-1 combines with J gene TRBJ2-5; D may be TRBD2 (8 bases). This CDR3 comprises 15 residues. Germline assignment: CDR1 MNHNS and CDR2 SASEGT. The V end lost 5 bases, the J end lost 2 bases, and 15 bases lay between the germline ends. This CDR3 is CASSLLAGQQETQYF. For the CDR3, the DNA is TGTGCCAGCAGTCTTTTAGCGGGACAGCAAGAGACCCAGTACTTC.

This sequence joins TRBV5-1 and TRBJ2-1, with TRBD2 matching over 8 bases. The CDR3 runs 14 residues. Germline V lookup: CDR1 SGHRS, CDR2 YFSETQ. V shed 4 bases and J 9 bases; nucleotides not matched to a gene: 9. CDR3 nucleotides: TGCGCCAGCAGCCCTGGGACTAGGGGCGGTGAGCAGTTCTTC. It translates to CASSPGTRGGEQFF.

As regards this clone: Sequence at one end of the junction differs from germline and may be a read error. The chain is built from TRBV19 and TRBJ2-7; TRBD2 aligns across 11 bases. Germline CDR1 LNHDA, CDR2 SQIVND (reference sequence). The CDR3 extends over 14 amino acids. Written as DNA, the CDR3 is TGTGCCAGTAGGATAGCGGGAGGGCCGGGCGAGCAGTACTTC. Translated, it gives CASRIAGGPGEQYF.

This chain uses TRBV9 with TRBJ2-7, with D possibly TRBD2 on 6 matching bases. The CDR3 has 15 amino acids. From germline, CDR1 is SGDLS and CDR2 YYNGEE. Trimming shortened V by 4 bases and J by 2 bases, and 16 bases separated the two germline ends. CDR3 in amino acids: CASSLGGRETYEQYF. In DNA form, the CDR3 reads TGTGCCAGCAGCCTCGGGGGACGGGAGACCTACGAGCAGTACTTC.

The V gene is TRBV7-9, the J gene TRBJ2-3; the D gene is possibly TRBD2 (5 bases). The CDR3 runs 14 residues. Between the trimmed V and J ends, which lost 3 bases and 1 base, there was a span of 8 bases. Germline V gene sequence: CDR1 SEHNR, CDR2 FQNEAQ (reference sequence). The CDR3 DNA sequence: TGTGCCAGCAGCTTGAGCGGCGGCACAGATACGCAGTATTTT. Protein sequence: CASSLSGGTDTQYF.

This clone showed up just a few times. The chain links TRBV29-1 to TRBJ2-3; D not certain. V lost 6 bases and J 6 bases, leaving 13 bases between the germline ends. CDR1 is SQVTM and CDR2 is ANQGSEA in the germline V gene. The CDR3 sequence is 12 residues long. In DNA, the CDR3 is TGCAGCGTAGGTCCCACCGGTGATACGCAGTATTTT. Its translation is CSVGPTGDTQYF.

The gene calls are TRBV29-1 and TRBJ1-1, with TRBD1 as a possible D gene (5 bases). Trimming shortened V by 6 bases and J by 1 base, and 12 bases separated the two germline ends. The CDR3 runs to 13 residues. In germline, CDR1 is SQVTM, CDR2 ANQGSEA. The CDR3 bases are TGCAGCGTCGGACAACGGGGGAACACTGAAGCTTTCTTT. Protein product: CSVGQRGNTEAFF.

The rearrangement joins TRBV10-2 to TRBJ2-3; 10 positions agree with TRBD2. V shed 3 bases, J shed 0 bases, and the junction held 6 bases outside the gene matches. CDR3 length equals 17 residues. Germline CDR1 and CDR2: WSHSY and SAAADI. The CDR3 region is CASSELGLARSTDTQYF. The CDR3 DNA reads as TGCGCCAGCAGTGAATTGGGACTAGCGAGGAGCACAGATACGCAGTATTTT.